The 28 T cell receptor beta chains reported below all come from one sample, sequenced in a study of CD4+ T cells in melanoma. This table comes from immunoSEQ multiplex PCR, and its TCRdb copy is limited to in-frame clones, with some not included. The sample lists roughly 50,000 clones, roughly 89% seen once, with about 10% in the top ten. What was sequenced was peripheral blood. These receptors all stem from a human donor with melanoma.

The chain employs TRBV4-3 and TRBJ1-2; TRBD1 agrees at 7 bases. This CDR3 region has 15 residues. J gave up 2 bases and V 2 bases, and 5 bases lay outside the gene matches. CDR1 LGHNA and CDR2 YSLEER come from the germline V gene. The CDR3 reads CASSQHRGVNYGYTF. CDR3 coding DNA: TGCGCCAGCAGCCAACACAGGGGCGTCAACTATGGCTACACCTTC.

This clone was detected only once. One end of the junction varies from germline; a read error may be responsible. The CDR3 spells CASSLATGPGELFF. The CDR3 DNA is TGTGCTAGCAGCTTAGCCACGGGACCCGGGGAGCTGTTTTTT. This chain links TRBV7-8 with TRBJ2-2; D may be TRBD1 or TRBD2 (5 bases each). The CDR3 has 14 amino acids. The germline V gene encodes CDR1 SGHVS and CDR2 FQNEAQ.

The chain couples TRBV6-5 to TRBJ1-5, with D perhaps matching TRBD1 (6 bases). V was clipped by 8 bases and J by 5 bases, with 13 bases between them. Germline CDR1 reads MNHEY; CDR2 reads SVGAGI. The CDR3 is made up of 13 amino acids. CDR3 nucleotide sequence: TGTGCCAGCCGGGGGGGGCCGGATCAGCCCCAGCATTTT. Translation gives CASRGGPDQPQHF.

With respect to this clone: Germline and junction disagree at one end, which may indicate a read error. The rearrangement joins TRBV6-5 to TRBJ1-1, with D uncertain. The length of the CDR3 is 13 residues. Germline CDR1 and CDR2: MNHEY and SVGAGI. CDR3 region: CAGSYSINTEAFF. The CDR3 nucleotides read TGTGCCGGCAGTTACTCGATTAACACTGAAGCTTTCTTT.

CDR3: CASSWGDRSTDTQYF. In DNA, the CDR3 is TGTGCCAGCAGCTGGGGGGACCGCAGCACAGATACGCAGTATTTT. V and J are TRBV5-5 and TRBJ2-3; a weak D match, TRBD2 (6 bases). CDR1 and CDR2 (germline): SGHKS, YYEKEE (reference sequence). Trimming left V 3 bases short and J 0 bases short, with 11 bases between. The CDR3 extends over 15 amino acids.

The gene calls are TRBV6-4 and TRBJ2-1; D ambiguous. The ends were cut back, 3 bases at V and 5 bases at J, with 8 bases in the middle. This CDR3 region has 13 residues. CDR1 and CDR2 from the germline V gene are MRHNA and SNTAGT. The CDR3 loop reads CASSESSNNEQFF. The CDR3 DNA reads as TGTGCCAGCAGTGAATCCTCGAACAATGAGCAGTTCTTC.

The chain couples TRBV29-1 to TRBJ2-1; TRBD2 matches 8 bases. The CDR3 is 14 amino acids. The germline V gene encodes CDR1 SQVTM and CDR2 ANQGSEA. Trimming cost V 7 bases and J 5 bases; bases outside gene matches: 10. This chain's CDR3 is CSAIAGWGHNEQFF. For the CDR3, the DNA is TGCAGCGCTATAGCGGGGTGGGGCCACAATGAGCAGTTCTTC.

V gene TRBV6-6 combines with J gene TRBJ2-2; D is unresolved. Germline-derived CDR1 and CDR2 are MNHNY and SVGAGI (reference sequence). Trimming took off 4 bases at V and 0 bases at J, with 6 bases between the two ends. The CDR3 has 14 amino acids. The CDR3 DNA sequence: TGTGCCAGCAGTTCTAAGACGAACACCGGGGAGCTGTTTTTT. Its protein is CASSSKTNTGELFF.

CDR3: CASSLISPEQYF. The CDR3 DNA sequence: TGTGCCAGCAGCTTAATATCCCCCGAGCAGTACTTC. The chain combines TRBV7-8 with TRBJ2-5, with D unclear. The last part of the DNA fits TRBJ2-7 better; the J call may be wrong. Germline V CDR1 and CDR2: SGHVS, FQNEAQ. The CDR3 has 12 amino acids.

This chain joins TRBV14 and TRBJ2-7; D is unclear. The V end lost 1 base, the J end lost 4 bases, and 5 bases lay between the germline ends. CDR1 and CDR2 from the germline V gene are SGHDN and FVKESK. This CDR3 is built from 12 residues. CDR3 sequence reads: CASSQAAYEQYF. The CDR3 region has the DNA TGTGCCAGCAGCCAAGCCGCGTACGAGCAGTACTTC.

This sequence joins TRBV7-9 and TRBJ2-3; the match to TRBD1 covers 9 bases. Germline V CDR1 and CDR2: SEHNR, FQNEAQ (reference sequence). Trimming at V came to 5 bases and at J to 2 bases, leaving 8 bases not matched to a gene. The CDR3 covers 16 residues. CDR3 sequence reads: CASSGRRTGDTDTQYF. The CDR3 bases are TGTGCCAGCAGCGGACGTCGGACAGGGGACACAGATACGCAGTATTTT.

The chain couples TRBV2 to TRBJ1-2; TRBD1 matches at 9 bases. The CDR3 spans 13 residues. Trimming at V came to 10 bases and at J to 3 bases, leaving 6 bases not matched to a gene. CDR1 and CDR2 (germline): SNHLY, FYNNEI. CDR3 in DNA: TGTGCCACAAAACAGGGGGCGGACTATGGCTACACCTTC. Its translation: CATKQGADYGYTF.

The chain joins TRBV29-1 to TRBJ2-1; 10 bases fit TRBD2. The CDR3 runs to 15 residues. V was pared by 0 bases and J by 6 bases, with 5 bases of the junction left unmatched. CDR1 SQVTM and CDR2 ANQGSEA come from the germline V gene. CDR3 DNA sequence: TGCAGCGTTGAAGAGGGAGCGGGGGGGCCCAATGAGCAGTTCTTC. Protein: CSVEEGAGGPNEQFF.

The chain recombines TRBV7-6 with TRBJ2-6; 7 bases map to TRBD2. The CDR3 runs to 18 residues. Losses at the gene ends were 0 bases for V and 1 base for J; bases not matched to a gene: 6. Germline loops: CDR1 SGHVS, CDR2 FNYEAQ. CDR3 residues: CASSLAAGDVSGANVLTF. Here the CDR3 DNA reads TGTGCCAGCAGCTTAGCGGCGGGGGACGTGTCTGGGGCCAACGTCCTGACTTTC. Drawing the rest from reference TRBV7-6 and TRBJ2-6, the complete variable domain is GAGVSQSPRYKVTKRGQDVALRCDPISGHVSLYWYRQALGQGPEFLTYFNYEAQQDKSGLPNDRFSAERPEGSISTLTIQRTEQRDSAMYRCASSLAAGDVSGANVLTFGAGSRLTVL.

The V call is TRBV28, the J call TRBJ1-6, with D perhaps TRBD1 (6 bases). Germline CDR1 is MDHEN and CDR2 is SYDVKM. V was pared by 8 bases and J by 0 bases, with 14 bases between. This CDR3 is 16 amino acids long. The chain's CDR3 is CASGGTTSSYNSPLHF. CDR3 DNA sequence: TGTGCCAGCGGGGGCACCACGAGCTCCTATAATTCACCCCTCCACTTT.

The chain has TRBV11-2 and TRBJ1-2; D gene ambiguous. V was cut by 6 bases and J by 8 bases, with 10 bases left in between. The CDR3 consists of 11 residues. Germline CDR1 and CDR2: SGHAT and FQNNGV. Written as DNA, the CDR3 is TGTGCCAGCAGGGGAATGGGGGGCTACACCTTC. Translation: CASRGMGGYTF.

The sample holds one count of this clone. The chain carries TRBV5-1 and TRBJ2-7; 8 nucleotides agree with TRBD1. The CDR3 contains 15 residues. Germline CDR1 reads SGHRS; CDR2 reads YFSETQ. Trimming cost V 4 bases and J 1 base; bases outside gene matches: 7. CDR3 coding DNA: TGCGCCAGCAGCACCGGGACAGGATTTTCCTACGAGCAGTACTTC. Encoded protein: CASSTGTGFSYEQYF.

The chain uses TRBV19 and TRBJ2-5; 8 bases are shared with TRBD1. The CDR3 sequence is 16 residues long. V lost 1 base to trimming and J lost 5 bases; unmatched junction nucleotides: 9. Looked up from germline, CDR1 is LNHDA and CDR2 is SQIVND (reference sequence). The CDR3 spells CASSIGISGTGETQYF. The CDR3, as DNA: TGTGCCAGTAGTATAGGGATATCGGGGACAGGCGAGACCCAGTACTTC.

This chain links TRBV30 with TRBJ1-2; tentatively, D is TRBD1 (6 bases). Trimming removed 4 bases from V and 4 bases from J, with 28 bases in between. Germline V gives CDR1 GTSNPN, CDR2 SVGIG (reference sequence). This CDR3 is built from 18 residues. The CDR3 bases are TGTGCCTGGAAACCCGTTTTGGGGACACGAGGAAGACTCTATGGCTACACCTTC. Translating gives CAWKPVLGTRGRLYGYTF.

V usage is TRBV9 and J usage is TRBJ2-5, with 12 bases identical to TRBD1. The V segment lost 0 bases and the J segment 5 bases; nucleotides outside the gene matches: 11. CDR3 length equals 18 residues. Germline loops: CDR1 SGDLS, CDR2 YYNGEE. Here the CDR3 reads CASSVAKGGTGGEETQYF. The DNA for the CDR3 is TGTGCCAGCAGCGTAGCGAAGGGGGGGACAGGGGGCGAGGAGACCCAGTACTTC. The variable domain in full, with the rest retrieved from reference TRBV9 and TRBJ2-5, is DSGVTQTPKHLITATGQRVTLRCSPRSGDLSVYWYQQSLDQGLQFLIQYYNGEERAKGNILERFSAQQFPDLHSELNLSSLELGDSALYFCASSVAKGGTGGEETQYFGPGTRLLVL.

The chain is built from TRBV28 and TRBJ2-2, with a weak D call TRBD2 (6 bases). Looked up from germline, CDR1 is MDHEN and CDR2 is SYDVKM. V lost 0 bases, J lost 6 bases, and 11 bases lay in between. This CDR3 contains 15 residues. The CDR3 sequence is CASSLWTAGPGELFF. The CDR3, as DNA: TGTGCCAGCAGTTTATGGACGGCGGGGCCCGGGGAGCTGTTTTTT.

The J gene is TRBJ2-5, the V gene TRBV7-6; weak D call: TRBD2 (6 bases). Between the trimmed V and J ends, which lost 5 bases and 1 base, there was a span of 17 bases. The germline V gene encodes CDR1 SGHVS and CDR2 FNYEAQ. This CDR3 region has 16 residues. DNA of the CDR3: TGTGCCAGCAGCGCGCCGACTAGACGGGGCCAAGAGACCCAGTACTTC. It yields the protein CASSAPTRRGQETQYF.

This clone was detected only once. V gene TRBV6-6 combines with J gene TRBJ1-6; D call uncertain. The CDR3 spans 13 residues. Germline-derived CDR1 and CDR2 are MNHNY and SVGAGI (reference sequence). With 5 bases removed from V and 7 bases from J, the gap between germline ends came to 9 bases. The CDR3 loop reads CASSNRENSPLHF. The CDR3 region has the DNA TGTGCCAGCAGTAACCGGGAGAATTCACCCCTCCACTTT.

The DNA for the CDR3 is TGTGCCAGCAGCCGACGGAACACCGGGGAGCTGTTTTTT. It codes for CASSRRNTGELFF. The genes are TRBV9 and TRBJ2-2; no firm D call. The CDR3 has 13 amino acids. V was pared by 4 bases and J by 1 base, with 5 bases between. CDR1 is SGDLS, CDR2 YYNGEE, per germline.

The chain recombines TRBV7-2 with TRBJ1-3, with D unclear. Trimming pared 5 bases from V and 4 bases from J, leaving 9 bases between. The CDR3 has 13 residues. Germline V gene sequence: CDR1 SGHTA, CDR2 FQGNSA. The CDR3 nucleotides read TGTGCCAGCAGCACCCCGGCCGGAAACACCATATATTTT. It yields the protein CASSTPAGNTIYF.

This chain connects TRBV5-1 to TRBJ2-3; tentative D call: TRBD1 (6 bases). Per the germline V gene, CDR1 is SGHRS and CDR2 is YFSETQ. With 2 bases removed from V and 1 base from J, the gap between germline ends came to 14 bases. The CDR3 consists of 16 residues. The CDR3 spells CASSLGLGARTDTQYF. The DNA for the CDR3 is TGCGCCAGCAGCTTAGGTTTGGGGGCTCGCACAGATACGCAGTATTTT.

The chain is built from TRBV30 and TRBJ1-2; possibly TRBD1 for D (5 bases). From germline, CDR1 is GTSNPN and CDR2 SVGIG (reference sequence). The CDR3 length is 16 residues. V shed 3 bases and J shed 0 bases, with 17 bases lying between them. The CDR3 sequence: CAWRIRQITTNYGYTF. For the CDR3, the DNA is TGTGCCTGGAGGATACGACAGATAACCACTAACTATGGCTACACCTTC.

For the CDR3, the DNA is TGTGCAAGTCGCTTGACCGAAGTGCGCGGCTACGAGCAGTACTTC. Its translation is CASRLTEVRGYEQYF. The chain combines TRBV12-2 with TRBJ2-7; the table's D call of TRBD2 was not tested on the DNA. TRBV12-2 is an annotated pseudogene. CDR3 length equals 15 residues.